Described below is a single T cell receptor beta chain sequence and its context. Its antigen is not identified. This sample is drawn from a study of beta chain features in type 1 diabetes. General study points: Type 1 diabetes patients had TCRB CDR3s that were shorter (moderately but significantly so) in all four CD4+ subsets.

Sorting based on CD45RO/CCR7/CD25/CD127/CD95/CD27 separated CD4+ naive, central memory, regulatory and stem cell-like memory cells. The entirety of the isolated RNA underwent reverse transcription, so expressed TCRB transcripts were sequenced. Repertoires were generated with immunoSEQ multiplex PCR, while TCRdb's copy carries only in-frame clones and drops some. The sample consists of 600,000 or so clones, around an eighth of them appearing once. The V gene's germline CDR1 is LGHNA and CDR2 YNFKEQ. Germline trimming cut 7 bases from V and 0 bases from J; bases unmatched to any gene: 10. The CDR3 extends over 16 amino acids.

This sequence joins TRBV4-2 and TRBJ2-3; 7 bases line up with TRBD1. Input material: naive CD4+ T cells from blood. The clonotype originates from a man between 25 and 39 years old with type 1 diabetes. The CDR3 DNA sequence: TGTGCCAGCAACTTAGAAGGGGGCTTTAGCACAGATACGCAGTATTTT. Protein: CASNLEGGFSTDTQYF.